These 25 T cell receptor beta chains were all obtained from the same sample, sequenced in a study of blood T cell repertoires in COVID-19 (dated by TCRdb to 2019 to 2021). Libraries were constructed by the immunoSEQ multiplex PCR assay. This is the immuneACCESS table as TCRdb keeps it, with only in-frame sequences that have V and J called. A part of the clones is gone; compared with another copy, unresolved V genes explain less than half, and the rest is unexplained. The sample has around 320,000 clones on record, roughly 87% of them singletons. Together, the top ten hold approximately 2% of the sample. The sequencing input was peripheral blood. Every receptor here comes from a man younger than 35 with active or convalescent COVID-19.

The gene calls are TRBV5-1 and TRBJ2-7, with D unclear. The V end was cut by 4 bases, the J end by 0 bases, with 5 bases between. Germline V lookup: CDR1 SGHRS, CDR2 YFSETQ. There are 12 residues in the CDR3. CDR3 nucleotide sequence: TGCGCCAGCAGCGACAACTCCTACGAGCAGTACTTC. It codes for CASSDNSYEQYF.

The chain joins TRBV4-1 to TRBJ2-5; 15 nucleotides align to TRBD2. With V trimmed by 4 bases and J by 5 bases, 8 bases remained unmatched. Germline CDR1 and CDR2: MGHRA and YSYEKL. The CDR3 loop spans 17 amino acids. CDR3 sequence (DNA): TGCGCCAGCAGCCGCGGACTAGCGGGAGGGCCCGGGGAGACCCAGTACTTC. Amino acids: CASSRGLAGGPGETQYF.

The chain has TRBV7-8 and TRBJ1-1; no reliable D call. The CDR3 is 16 residues long. CDR1 SGHVS and CDR2 FQNEAQ come from the germline V gene. Trimming pared 2 bases from V and 1 base from J, leaving 14 bases between. The CDR3 loop reads CASSLLAGFGNTEAFF. CDR3 coding DNA: TGTGCCAGCAGCTTATTGGCAGGTTTTGGGAACACTGAAGCTTTCTTT.

V usage is TRBV7-2 and J usage is TRBJ1-2; D gene ambiguous. Germline V gives CDR1 SGHTA, CDR2 FQGNSA. With 0 bases removed from V and 8 bases from J, the gap between germline ends came to 16 bases. This CDR3 contains 15 residues. The CDR3 nucleotides read TGTGCCAGCAGCTTAGCCCACCCTTCCGGGGTGGGCTACACCTTC. This codes for CASSLAHPSGVGYTF.

This chain links TRBV24-1 with TRBJ2-3, with 9 positions matching TRBD2. V shed 3 bases and J 6 bases; nucleotides not matched to a gene: 12. Germline CDR1 KGHDR, CDR2 SFDVKD. The CDR3 length is 17 residues. CDR3 DNA sequence: TGTGCCACCAGTGATGGGGTTTTAGGGACTAGCAGGGATACGCAGTATTTT. This translates into CATSDGVLGTSRDTQYF.

The chain has TRBV12-3 or TRBV12-4 and TRBJ2-1, with 8 nucleotides matching TRBD1. The CDR3 has 13 amino acids. With 5 bases clipped from V and 9 bases from J, the junction kept 6 bases outside the gene matches. CDR3 bases: TGTGCCAGCAGTGCGACAGGGGCTGGTGAGCAGTTCTTC. Translating it yields CASSATGAGEQFF.

The gene calls are TRBV5-1 and TRBJ1-1; 8 nucleotides agree with TRBD1. The CDR3 is 12 residues long. Trimming cost V 4 bases and J 7 bases; bases outside gene matches: 3. Per germline, CDR1 SGHRS and CDR2 YFSETQ. DNA of the CDR3: TGCGCCAGCAGCATAGACAGGGGTGAAGCTTTCTTT. Amino acid sequence: CASSIDRGEAFF. The variable domain in full, with the rest retrieved from reference TRBV5-1 and TRBJ1-1, is KAGVTQTPRYLIKTRGQQVTLSCSPISGHRSVSWYQQTPGQGLQFLFEYFSETQRNKGNFPGRFSGRQFSNSRSEMNVSTLELGDSALYLCASSIDRGEAFFGQGTRLTVV.

The chain uses TRBV11-2 and TRBJ2-7; TRBD2 matches at 7 bases. The junction had 11 bases not matched to a gene; V was cut back by 7 bases and J by 2 bases. The CDR3 is 15 amino acids. Germline CDR1 SGHAT, CDR2 FQNNGV. In nucleotides, the CDR3 is TGTGCCAGCACCCTCCCGGGAGGTCCTACCTACGAGCAGTACTTC. It encodes CASTLPGGPTYEQYF.

The rearrangement links TRBV5-1 to TRBJ1-4; no clear D gene. The CDR3 sequence is 14 residues long. Germline CDR1 and CDR2: SGHRS and YFSETQ. V lost 0 bases and J 4 bases, leaving 7 bases between the germline ends. The CDR3 here is CASSLGTYNEKLFF. For the CDR3, the DNA is TGCGCCAGCAGCTTGGGGACTTATAATGAAAAACTGTTTTTT.

The genes are TRBV5-1 and TRBJ1-1; 7 positions agree with TRBD1. The V gene's germline CDR1 is SGHRS and CDR2 YFSETQ. V was clipped by 6 bases and J by 1 base; unmatched bases: 6. This CDR3 has 14 residues. The CDR3 DNA is TGCGCCAGCACCGGACAGGCGGCGAACACTGAAGCTTTCTTT. Protein product: CASTGQAANTEAFF.

The chain recombines TRBV7-9 with TRBJ1-1; D is perhaps TRBD1 (5 bases). Between the trimmed V and J ends, which lost 5 bases and 5 bases, there was a span of 18 bases. This CDR3 contains 15 residues. CDR1 is SEHNR, CDR2 FQNEAQ, per germline (reference sequence). The CDR3 sequence is CASSARTRRETEAFF. The DNA of the CDR3 is TGTGCCAGCAGCGCAAGGACAAGGAGAGAGACTGAAGCTTTCTTT. Combining the CDR3 with reference TRBV7-9 and TRBJ1-1 gives the whole variable domain DTGVSQNPRHKITKRGQNVTFRCDPISEHNRLYWYRQTLGQGPEFLTYFQNEAQLEKSRLLSDRFSAERPKGSFSTLEIQRTEQGDSAMYLCASSARTRRETEAFFGQGTRLTVV.

The chain couples TRBV28 to TRBJ2-7; maybe TRBD2 (5 bases). The germline V gene has CDR1 MDHEN and CDR2 SYDVKM. The V and J ends lost 5 bases and 1 base respectively, with 12 bases between them. The CDR3 runs 14 residues. The CDR3 sequence: CASSPRTESYEQYF. In DNA form, the CDR3 reads TGTGCCAGCAGTCCCCGGACTGAATCCTACGAGCAGTACTTC.

The rearrangement uses TRBV29-1 and TRBJ2-1; TRBD2 matches 12 bases. The V segment lost 7 bases and the J segment 5 bases; nucleotides outside the gene matches: 3. The CDR3 has 13 amino acids. In germline, CDR1 is SQVTM, CDR2 ANQGSEA. The CDR3 nucleotides read TGCAGCGGGAGACTAGCGGGAGACAATGAGCAGTTCTTC. It yields the protein CSGRLAGDNEQFF.

The chain joins TRBV28 to TRBJ1-2; D might be TRBD1 (5 bases). Trimming left V 7 bases short and J 8 bases short, with 11 bases between. Germline V lookup: CDR1 MDHEN, CDR2 SYDVKM. The CDR3 covers 11 residues. In DNA form, the CDR3 reads TGTGCCAGCACTAGGGGCGGCGGCTACACCTTC. Protein sequence: CASTRGGGYTF.

This clone was observed a few times. V and J are TRBV29-1 and TRBJ1-2; D possibly corresponds to TRBD1 (5 bases). V was trimmed by 4 bases and J by 2 bases, leaving 8 bases between them. The CDR3 covers 12 residues. Germline CDR1 reads SQVTM; CDR2 reads ANQGSEA. DNA for the CDR3: TGCAGCGTTGGACAGTCAAACTATGGCTACACCTTC. Translated: CSVGQSNYGYTF.

This clone was observed a few times. This chain connects TRBV11-2 to TRBJ2-7; tentatively, D is TRBD2 (6 bases). The CDR3 is 15 residues long. Per germline, CDR1 SGHAT and CDR2 FQNNGV. The germline V and J ends were trimmed by 5 bases and 4 bases, with 18 bases remaining between them. This chain's CDR3 is CASSRREQALYEQYF. Written as DNA, the CDR3 is TGTGCCAGCAGCAGGCGGGAACAAGCCCTTTACGAGCAGTACTTC.

This sequence joins TRBV5-1 and TRBJ1-1, with 7 bases fitting TRBD1. The trim removed 2 bases at V and 2 bases at J, leaving 6 bases unmatched. Germline V gene lookup returns CDR1 SGHRS and CDR2 YFSETQ. The CDR3 is made up of 15 amino acids. CDR3 DNA: TGCGCCAGCAGCTTAGAGACAGGGACCAACACTGAAGCTTTCTTT. It is translated as CASSLETGTNTEAFF. The variable domain in full, completed from reference TRBV5-1 and TRBJ1-1, reads KAGVTQTPRYLIKTRGQQVTLSCSPISGHRSVSWYQQTPGQGLQFLFEYFSETQRNKGNFPGRFSGRQFSNSRSEMNVSTLELGDSALYLCASSLETGTNTEAFFGQGTRLTVV.

This chain's CDR3 is CASSQDPGLYTYEQYF. CDR3 nucleotides: TGCGCCAGCAGCCAAGATCCAGGGCTATACACCTACGAGCAGTACTTC. The chain recombines TRBV4-1 with TRBJ2-7; TRBD1 is a possible D gene (5 bases). V dropped 0 bases and J dropped 2 bases, with 14 bases sitting between them. In germline, CDR1 is MGHRA, CDR2 YSYEKL. This CDR3 has 16 residues.

This chain uses TRBV11-2 with TRBJ2-1, with 9 bases matching TRBD2. Germline V CDR1 and CDR2: SGHAT, FQNNGV. The CDR3 length is 18 residues. Unmatched junction bases numbered 15, after V lost 1 base and J lost 8 bases. The CDR3 sequence: CASSLARLSGSRQDEQFF. The DNA for the CDR3 is TGTGCCAGCAGCTTAGCTCGCCTTAGCGGGAGCCGACAGGATGAGCAGTTCTTC.

The chain carries TRBV19 and TRBJ2-3; 7 bases align to TRBD2. CDR3 length: 16 residues. The V gene's germline CDR1 is LNHDA and CDR2 SQIVND (reference sequence). J was trimmed by 4 bases and V by 10 bases; bases with no gene match: 17. The CDR3 reads CATHPRGGSRSDTQYF. CDR3 DNA: TGTGCCACCCACCCGAGGGGCGGGAGTCGGTCAGATACGCAGTATTTT.

In DNA, the CDR3 is TGTGCCAGCAGTTTGTCGACAGGGAAAGAGACCCAGTACTTC. Amino acids: CASSLSTGKETQYF. This chain links TRBV28 with TRBJ2-5, with TRBD1 identical over 7 bases. The germline CDR1 and CDR2 sequences are MDHEN and SYDVKM. The ends lost 3 bases at V and 3 bases at J; junction bases unmatched: 4. The CDR3 has 14 residues.

This clone has a single count. The chain recombines TRBV15 with TRBJ1-6; D is ambiguous. Trimming took off 4 bases at V and 9 bases at J, with 10 bases between the two ends. Per germline, CDR1 LNHNV and CDR2 YYDKDF (reference sequence). CDR3 length equals 13 residues. The CDR3 reads CATSIIGGSPLHF. The CDR3 bases are TGTGCCACCAGCATAATAGGAGGTTCACCCCTCCACTTT. The full variable domain, completed using reference TRBV15 and TRBJ1-6, is DAMVIQNPRYQVTQFGKPVTLSCSQTLNHNVMYWYQQKSSQAPKLLFHYYDKDFNNEADTPDNFQSRRPNTSFCFLDIRSPGLGDTAMYLCATSIIGGSPLHFGNGTRLTVT.

The chain carries TRBV7-9 and TRBJ2-2; 9 bases match TRBD1. Germline V gene data show CDR1 as SEHNR and CDR2 as FQNEAQ (reference sequence). The CDR3 has 17 residues. With 3 bases clipped from V and 3 bases from J, the junction kept 8 bases outside the gene matches. The CDR3 sequence is CASSFPRWTGDTGELFF. In DNA, the CDR3 is TGTGCCAGCAGCTTCCCCCGGTGGACAGGGGACACCGGGGAGCTGTTTTTT.

The chain combines TRBV28 with TRBJ2-4; D is perhaps TRBD2 (5 bases). The V end was cut by 6 bases, the J end by 0 bases, with 21 bases between. The germline CDR1 and CDR2 sequences are MDHEN and SYDVKM. The CDR3 loop spans 18 amino acids. The CDR3 region is CASRNRALRGLAKNIQYF. CDR3 sequence (DNA): TGTGCCAGCAGAAATCGGGCCCTCCGGGGTCTAGCCAAAAACATTCAGTACTTC.

The J gene is TRBJ2-2, the V gene TRBV9; no clear D. Between the trimmed V and J ends, which lost 0 bases and 0 bases, there was a span of 9 bases. Germline V gene data show CDR1 as SGDLS and CDR2 as YYNGEE. This CDR3 is built from 16 residues. The CDR3 DNA reads as TGTGCCAGCAGCGTAGTTGAGAAAGCGAACACCGGGGAGCTGTTTTTT. This gives the protein CASSVVEKANTGELFF.